This T cell receptor (beta chain) was sequenced in a study of blood T cells in healthy people across ages. Healthy Caucasian individuals from Russia aged roughly 6 to 90 served as donors. Isolation of PBMCs gave at least 6.5 million cells per sample. Primers used in a second PCR of roughly 6 to 12 cycles were a sample-barcoded 5' primer and a J-beta primer mix. TCRdb analysed the 5' RACE reads with MiXCR anew, one entry per CDR3 protein. The table includes hundreds of thousands of distinct CDR3 sequences, 21% detected once. Sequencing input: blood. This receptor was obtained from a man aged 65 to 85 in good health.

CDR3 bases: TGTGCCACGGGACTAGCGGGAAGCAATGAGCAGTTCTTC. Amino acids: CATGLAGSNEQFF. The rearrangement links TRBV24-1 to TRBJ2-1; 13 bases match TRBD2. With V trimmed by 10 bases and J by 6 bases, 2 bases remained unmatched. CDR1 and CDR2 (germline): KGHDR, SFDVKD. CDR3 size: 13 residues.